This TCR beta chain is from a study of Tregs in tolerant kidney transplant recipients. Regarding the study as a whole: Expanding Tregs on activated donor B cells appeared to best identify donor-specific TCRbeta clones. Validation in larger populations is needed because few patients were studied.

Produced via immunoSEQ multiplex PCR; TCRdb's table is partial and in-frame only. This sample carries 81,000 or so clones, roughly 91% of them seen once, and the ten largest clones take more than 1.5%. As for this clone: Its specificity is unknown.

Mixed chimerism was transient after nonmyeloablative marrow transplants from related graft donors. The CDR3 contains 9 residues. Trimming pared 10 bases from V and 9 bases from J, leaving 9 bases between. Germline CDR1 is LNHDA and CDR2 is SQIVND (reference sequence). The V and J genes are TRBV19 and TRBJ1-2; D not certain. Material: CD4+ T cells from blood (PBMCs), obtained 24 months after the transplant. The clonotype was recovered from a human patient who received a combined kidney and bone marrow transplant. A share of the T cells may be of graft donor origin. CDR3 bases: TGTGCCATTACTCATAGCTACACCTTC. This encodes CAITHSYTF.